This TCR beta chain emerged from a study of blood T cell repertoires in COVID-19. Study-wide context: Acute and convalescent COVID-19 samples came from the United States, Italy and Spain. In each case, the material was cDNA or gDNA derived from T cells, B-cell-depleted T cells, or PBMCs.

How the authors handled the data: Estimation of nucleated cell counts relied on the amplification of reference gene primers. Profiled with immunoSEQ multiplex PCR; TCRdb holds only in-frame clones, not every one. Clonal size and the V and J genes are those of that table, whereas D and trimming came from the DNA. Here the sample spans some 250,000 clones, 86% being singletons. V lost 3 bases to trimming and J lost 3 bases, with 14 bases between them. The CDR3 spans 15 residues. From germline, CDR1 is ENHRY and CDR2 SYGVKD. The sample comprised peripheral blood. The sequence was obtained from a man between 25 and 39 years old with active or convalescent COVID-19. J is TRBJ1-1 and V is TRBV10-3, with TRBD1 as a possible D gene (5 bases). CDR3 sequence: CAISDLRDLHTEAFF. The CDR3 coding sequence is TGTGCCATCAGTGATTTACGGGACTTGCACACTGAAGCTTTCTTT.